This T cell receptor (beta chain) was found in a study of T cells in tuberculosis. Germline V CDR1 and CDR2: DFQATT, SNEGSKA (reference sequence). Trimming took 5 bases from V and 7 from J, leaving 8 bases between them. CDR3 length: 11 amino acids. As regards this clone: Its antigen is currently unknown.

The repertoire was sequenced with immunoSEQ multiplex PCR; TCRdb's copy has only in-frame clones and lacks some. In the table there are approximately 53,000 clones, about 96% of which are singletons. Study findings and constraints: Smaller alpha distances in active tuberculosis partly reflected shorter CDR3-alpha lengths.

Described time point: new active TB diagnosis, blood taken before or within 7 days of starting treatment. The starting material was PBMCs, obtained at tuberculosis diagnosis. This chain joins TRBV20-1 and TRBJ1-4; no definite D call. This receptor was obtained from an adult with tuberculosis. The CDR3 loop reads CSAPLVEKLFF. CDR3 nucleotide sequence: TGCAGTGCTCCCCTCGTTGAAAAACTGTTTTTT.